This TCR beta chain was found in a study of brain T cells in children with intractable seizures. CDR3 length: 16 residues. CDR1 is DFQATT, CDR2 SNEGSKA, per germline (reference sequence). V was pared by 3 bases and J by 3 bases, with 21 bases between. This table comes from immunoSEQ multiplex PCR, and its TCRdb copy is limited to in-frame clones, with some not included. Of 55,000 to 80,000 clones detected, around 95% appear once; the ten largest clones hold more than 0.35%. Findings of the study overall: Viral specificity was inferred only from CDR3 similarity; HCMV serostatus was unknown.

As concerns this clone: What it binds is not known.

Surgery cases with the highest brain T cell transcript signatures were chosen for sequencing. At least one anti-epileptic drug was given before surgery. The material sequenced was peripheral blood, taken at surgery. This sequence joins TRBV20-1 and TRBJ2-7; the D is unclear. The clonotype comes from a boy in the first two years of life with focal cortical dysplasia and intractable seizures. CDR3 sequence (DNA): TGCAGTGCTAGTAGAGGTTGGGCAGGTGATTTCTACGAGCAGTACTTC. As protein: CSASRGWAGDFYEQYF.